There are a few counts of the clone carrying this T cell receptor (beta chain). Its specificity is not known. The record originates from a study of vaccination and CD4 T cells after COVID-19. Study at large: Under 10 convalescent patients had mild and one had severe PCR-confirmed SARS-CoV-2 disease. Six males and four females, two Hispanic, made up the convalescents.

Treatment specified: approximately 10-day PBMC culture with coronavirus spike peptide pools or control peptides (ViraFEST assay). PBMC cultures, at under 2.5 million cells per well, received 7.5 to 10 IU/ml IL-2 and about 9.2 ug/ml peptide pools. This CDR3 comprises 13 residues. V gave up 6 bases and J gave up 6 bases, with 12 bases separating them. Once obtained from cultured CD4+ T cells, the DNA was sequenced using the Oncomine TCR Beta short-read assay. From CD4+ T cells that had been cultured, genomic DNA was extracted. Each CDR3 protein gets one entry after TCRdb re-called the PCR reads with MiXCR. The sample lists under 20,000 distinct CDR3 sequences; about three fifths were seen once.

The receptor's source is a human donor who had recovered from COVID-19. V and J are TRBV12-3 or TRBV12-4 and TRBJ1-5; D is possibly TRBD1 (6 bases). The sample was CD4+ T cells from blood, cultured in vitro. CDR3 sequence reads: CASRTGSGQPQHF. The CDR3 DNA reads as TGTGCCAGCAGAACAGGGTCTGGTCAGCCCCAGCATTTT.